This T cell receptor (beta chain) was captured by sequencing in a study of CD8 T cells in Susac syndrome (dated by TCRdb to between 2018 and 2020). As for the study more broadly: Whether CD8+ T cell activation and differentiation in Susac syndrome was antigen driven was tested using repertoire sequencing. Clonality of the CD8+ T cell repertoire was compared between around 13 healthy donors, approximately 14 Susac syndrome patients and roughly 16 multiple sclerosis patients.

The germline V gene encodes CDR1 SGHTA and CDR2 FQGNSA. The CDR3 covers 15 residues, taking in both the cysteine and the phenylalanine. Just CDR3 DNA is preserved here, 45 bases in frame from base 1. Between the V and J ends, shortened by 0 bases and 4 bases respectively, the junction contains 12 bases. High-throughput TCR beta sequencing profiled peripheral blood CD8+ and CD4+ T cells from healthy donors, Susac syndrome patients and multiple sclerosis patients. Healthy donors were included as age- and sex-matched controls. Bulk CD8+ and CD4+ T cells were purified magnetically by negative isolation, whereas CD8+ TEMRA cells were enriched by FACS. Blood was drawn into EDTA tubes, processed within 24 hours, and PBMCs were isolated by density gradient centrifugation. PBMCs intended for TCR sequencing were frozen in liquid nitrogen and were later thawed in a 37 degrees C water bath. Purity of sorted or isolated CD4+, CD8+ and CD8+ TEMRA cells was at least 90%.

Note on this clonotype: Its antigen is currently not known. No base quality information exists; no much larger clone differs at one position.

Study-wide findings and limitations: The number of individuals in the TCR sequencing and HLA analysis was recognized as being relatively small.

RNA was extracted using the RNeasy kit, and roughly 0.45 to 1 ug of the RNA was reverse transcribed with random hexamers. TCR beta CDR3 regions were amplified with the immunoSEQ multiplex PCR assay covering 54 Vbeta and 13 Jbeta segments. To correct PCR amplification bias, a synthetic template baseline was used for both primer optimization and computational correction. Processing in the source paper ran as follows. Reads were annotated to V, D and J genes per IMGT and analyzed with immunoSEQ Analyzer, keeping only productive sequences. To calculate clonality, Shannon entropy was normalized by log2 of the number of productive unique sequences and then subtracted from one. Public and private clones were assessed among the 100 most prevalent clones of each patient and control. Clones were defined as Susac-specific if absent from the healthy and MS cohorts, from 900 to 1,200 published viral clones and from other ImmuneACCESS disease sequences. TCRdb trimmed public reads at Q25 via fastp, called clones via MiXCR and kept in-frame beta chains. When rows share a CDR3 protein, they turn into one entry using the most common DNA and genes. The V and J calls and clone size come from TCRdb's table, not from the authors' own analysis. In this sample the table shows 100,000 or so distinct CDR3 sequences, about 90% of which occur a single time. The top ten hold around 0.12% of the sample.

Source material: CD8+ T cells from PBMCs. The sequence was obtained from a human donor in good health. The rearranged segments are TRBV7-2 and TRBJ1-2, with the identity of the D gene unclear. Read as DNA, the sequence is TGTGCCAGCAGCTTAGCGTGGGGAGAAGCCTATGGCTACACCTTC. The translation is CASSLAWGEAYGYTF.